This T cell receptor (beta chain) is from a study of cytomegalovirus exposure and HLA in healthy donors. Study overall: The approximately 130 validation repertoires and the roughly 670 first-cohort repertoires shared a platform, a later analysis reported. General study findings and limits: Accounts indicate the classifier identified cytomegalovirus status with strong specificity and sensitivity.

The V gene end was trimmed by 7 bases and the J gene end by 0 bases; junction bases not matched to a gene: 9. Germline CDR1 reads SGHRS; CDR2 reads YFSETQ. The CDR3 loop spans 16 amino acids. Concerning this clone: What it recognizes is unknown.

Sequencing used immunoSEQ multiplex PCR; TCRdb keeps in-frame clones, though not all of them. Here the sample spans about 130,000 clones, approximately 94% being singletons. This clonotype was sampled from a man aged 18 to 30 in good health and CMV-seropositive. V usage is TRBV5-1 and J usage is TRBJ2-2; 7 positions agree with TRBD2. The sequenced sample consisted of PBMCs. As DNA, the CDR3 is TGCGCCAGCGGCCTAGCGGAAATTTCGAACACCGGGGAGCTGTTTTTT. This gives the protein CASGLAEISNTGELFF.